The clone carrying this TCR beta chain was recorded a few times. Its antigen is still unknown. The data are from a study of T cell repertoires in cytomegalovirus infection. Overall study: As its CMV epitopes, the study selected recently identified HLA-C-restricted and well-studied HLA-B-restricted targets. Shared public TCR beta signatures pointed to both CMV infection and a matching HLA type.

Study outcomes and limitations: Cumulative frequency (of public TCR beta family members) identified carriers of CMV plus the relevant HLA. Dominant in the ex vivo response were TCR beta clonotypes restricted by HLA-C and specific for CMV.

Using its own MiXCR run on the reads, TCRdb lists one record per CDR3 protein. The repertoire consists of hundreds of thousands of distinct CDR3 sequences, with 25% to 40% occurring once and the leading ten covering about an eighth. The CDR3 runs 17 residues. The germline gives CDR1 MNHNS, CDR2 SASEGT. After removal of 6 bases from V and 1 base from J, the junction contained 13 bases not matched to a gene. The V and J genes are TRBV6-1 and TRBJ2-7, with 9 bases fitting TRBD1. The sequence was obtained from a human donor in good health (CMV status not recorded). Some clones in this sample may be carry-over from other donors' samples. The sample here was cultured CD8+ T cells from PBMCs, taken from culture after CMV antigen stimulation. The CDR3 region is CASRPKIGQGRSYEQYV. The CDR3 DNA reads TGTGCCAGCAGACCTAAAATTGGACAGGGGCGATCCTACGAGCAGTACGTC.